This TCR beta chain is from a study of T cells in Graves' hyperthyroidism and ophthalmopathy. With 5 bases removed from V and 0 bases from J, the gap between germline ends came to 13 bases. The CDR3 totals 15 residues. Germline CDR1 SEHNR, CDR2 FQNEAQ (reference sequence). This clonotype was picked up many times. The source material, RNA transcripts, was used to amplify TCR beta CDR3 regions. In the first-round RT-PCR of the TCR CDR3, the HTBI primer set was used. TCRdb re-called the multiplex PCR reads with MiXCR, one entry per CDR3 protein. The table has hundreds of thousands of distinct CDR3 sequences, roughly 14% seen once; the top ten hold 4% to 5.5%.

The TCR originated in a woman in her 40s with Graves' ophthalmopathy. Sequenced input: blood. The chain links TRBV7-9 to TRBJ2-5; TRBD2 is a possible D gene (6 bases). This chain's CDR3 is CASSQRGWDQETQYF. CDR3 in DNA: TGTGCCAGCAGCCAACGGGGGTGGGACCAAGAGACCCAGTACTTC.